A single T cell receptor beta chain is shown here with its context. In the same sample, other DNA sequences code for this CDR3. The protocol was immunoSEQ multiplex PCR, while the TCRdb copy is restricted to in-frame clones and leaves out a portion. The table shows around 100,000 clones, with about 89% occurring only once. This record belongs to a study of blood T cell repertoires in COVID-19. The clonotype comes from a man between 40 and 49 years old with acute or convalescent COVID-19. Sequenced: peripheral blood.

In nucleotides, the CDR3 is TGCGCCAGCAGCACGACAGCGAACACTGAAGCTTTCTTT. Amino acid sequence: CASSTTANTEAFF. The chain employs TRBV5-1 and TRBJ1-1; possibly TRBD1 for D (5 bases). V was trimmed by 4 bases and J by 1 base, leaving 8 bases between them. CDR1 is SGHRS, CDR2 YFSETQ, per germline. The CDR3 contains 13 residues.